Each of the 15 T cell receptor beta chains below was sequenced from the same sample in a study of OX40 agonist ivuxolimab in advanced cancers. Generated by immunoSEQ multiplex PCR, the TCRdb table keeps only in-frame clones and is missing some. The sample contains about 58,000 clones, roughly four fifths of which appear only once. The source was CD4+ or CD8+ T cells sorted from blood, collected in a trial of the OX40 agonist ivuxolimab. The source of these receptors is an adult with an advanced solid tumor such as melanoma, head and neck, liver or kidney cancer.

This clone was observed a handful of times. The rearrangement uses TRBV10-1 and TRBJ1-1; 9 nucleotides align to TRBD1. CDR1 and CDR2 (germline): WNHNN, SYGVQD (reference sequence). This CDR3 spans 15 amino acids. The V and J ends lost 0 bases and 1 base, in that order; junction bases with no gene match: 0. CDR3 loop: CASSESTGGNTEAFF. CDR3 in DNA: TGCGCCAGCAGTGAGTCGACAGGGGGGAACACTGAAGCTTTCTTT.

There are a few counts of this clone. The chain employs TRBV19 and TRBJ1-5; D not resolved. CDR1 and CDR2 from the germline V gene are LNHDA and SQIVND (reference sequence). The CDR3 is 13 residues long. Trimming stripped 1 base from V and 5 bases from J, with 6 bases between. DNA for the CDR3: TGTGCCAGTAGTATAGTATCGGATCAGCCCCAGCATTTT. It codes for CASSIVSDQPQHF.

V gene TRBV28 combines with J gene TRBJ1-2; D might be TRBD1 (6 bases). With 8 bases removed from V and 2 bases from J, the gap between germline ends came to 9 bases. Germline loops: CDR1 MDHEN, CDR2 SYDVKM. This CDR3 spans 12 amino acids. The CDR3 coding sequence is TGTGCCAGCGGGGGCCAGAACTATGGCTACACCTTC. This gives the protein CASGGQNYGYTF.

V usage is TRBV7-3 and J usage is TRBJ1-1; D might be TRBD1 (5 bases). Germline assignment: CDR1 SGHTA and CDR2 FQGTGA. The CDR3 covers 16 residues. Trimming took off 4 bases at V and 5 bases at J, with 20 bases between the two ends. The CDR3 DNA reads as TGTGCCAGCAGCTCGACTGTCACAGGAGCGAGGACTGAAGCTTTCTTT. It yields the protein CASSSTVTGARTEAFF.

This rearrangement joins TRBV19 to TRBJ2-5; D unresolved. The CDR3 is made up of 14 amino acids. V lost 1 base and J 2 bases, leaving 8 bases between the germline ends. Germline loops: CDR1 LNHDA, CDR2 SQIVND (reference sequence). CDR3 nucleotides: TGTGCCAGTAGTATAGGAGGCAGTCAAGAGACCCAGTACTTC. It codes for CASSIGGSQETQYF.

The CDR3 DNA sequence: TGCGCCAGCAGTTGGACAGGGGTTCCGTCCTACAATGAGCAGTTCTTC. Its translation is CASSWTGVPSYNEQFF. The chain is built from TRBV5-1 and TRBJ2-1, with TRBD1 identical over 9 bases. The J segment lost 1 base and the V segment lost 5 bases, leaving 7 bases of the junction unmatched. The CDR3 has 16 amino acids. Germline loops: CDR1 SGHRS, CDR2 YFSETQ.

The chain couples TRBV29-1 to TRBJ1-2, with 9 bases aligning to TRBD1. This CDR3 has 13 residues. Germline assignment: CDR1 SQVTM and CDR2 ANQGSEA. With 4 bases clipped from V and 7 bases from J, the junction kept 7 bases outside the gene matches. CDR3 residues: CSVVGDRVFGYTF. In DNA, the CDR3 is TGCAGCGTTGTAGGGGACAGGGTGTTTGGCTACACCTTC. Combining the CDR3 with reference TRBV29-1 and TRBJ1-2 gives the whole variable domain SAVISQKPSRDICQRGTSLTIQCQVDSQVTMMFWYRQQPGQSLTLIATANQGSEATYESGFVIDKFPISRPNLTFSTLTVSNMSPEDSSIYLCSVVGDRVFGYTFGSGTRLTVV.

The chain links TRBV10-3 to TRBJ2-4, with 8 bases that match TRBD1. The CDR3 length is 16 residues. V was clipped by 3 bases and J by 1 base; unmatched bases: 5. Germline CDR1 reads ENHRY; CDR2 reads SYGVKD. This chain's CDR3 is CAISDRGQGAKNIQYF. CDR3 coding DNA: TGTGCCATCAGTGACAGGGGGCAGGGGGCCAAAAACATTCAGTACTTC.

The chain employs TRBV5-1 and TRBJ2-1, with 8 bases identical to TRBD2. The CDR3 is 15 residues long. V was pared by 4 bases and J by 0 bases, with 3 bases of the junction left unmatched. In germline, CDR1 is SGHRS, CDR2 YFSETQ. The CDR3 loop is CASSDGTSSYNEQFF. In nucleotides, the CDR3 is TGCGCCAGCAGCGACGGGACTAGCTCCTACAATGAGCAGTTCTTC.

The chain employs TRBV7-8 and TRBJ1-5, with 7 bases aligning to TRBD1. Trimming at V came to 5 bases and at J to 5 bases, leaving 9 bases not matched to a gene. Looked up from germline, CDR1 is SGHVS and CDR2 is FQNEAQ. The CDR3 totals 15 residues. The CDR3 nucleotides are TGTGCCAGCAGCCCCCATGGCAGGGGGGATCAGCCCCAGCATTTT. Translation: CASSPHGRGDQPQHF. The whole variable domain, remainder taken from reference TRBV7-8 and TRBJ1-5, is GAGVSQSPRYKVAKRGQDVALRCDPISGHVSLFWYQQALGQGPEFLTYFQNEAQLDKSGLPSDRFFAERPEGSVSTLKIQRTQQEDSAVYLCASSPHGRGDQPQHFGDGTRLSIL.

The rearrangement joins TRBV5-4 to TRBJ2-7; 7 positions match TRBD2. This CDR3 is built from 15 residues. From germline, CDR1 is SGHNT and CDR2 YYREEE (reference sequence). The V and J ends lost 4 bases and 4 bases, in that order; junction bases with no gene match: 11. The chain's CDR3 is CASSREAGVRYEQYF. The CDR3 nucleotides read TGTGCCAGCAGCAGGGAGGCGGGGGTAAGATACGAGCAGTACTTC.

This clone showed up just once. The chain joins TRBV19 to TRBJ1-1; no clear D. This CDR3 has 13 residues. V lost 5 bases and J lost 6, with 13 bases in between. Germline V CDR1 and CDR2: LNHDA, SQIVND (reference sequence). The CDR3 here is CASSPREVAEAFF. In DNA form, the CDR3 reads TGTGCCAGTAGTCCCCGGGAGGTCGCTGAAGCTTTCTTT.

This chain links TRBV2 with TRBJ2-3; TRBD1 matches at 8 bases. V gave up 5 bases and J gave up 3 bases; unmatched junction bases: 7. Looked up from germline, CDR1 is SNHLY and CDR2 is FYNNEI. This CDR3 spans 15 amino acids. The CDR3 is CASSFDRGPTDTQYF. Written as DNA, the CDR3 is TGTGCCAGCAGTTTTGACAGGGGCCCAACAGATACGCAGTATTTT.

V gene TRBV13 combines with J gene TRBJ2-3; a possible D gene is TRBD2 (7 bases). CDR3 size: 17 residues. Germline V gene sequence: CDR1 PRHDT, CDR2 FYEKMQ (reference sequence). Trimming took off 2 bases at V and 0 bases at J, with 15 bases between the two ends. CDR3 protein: CASSLKGGRGSTDTQYF. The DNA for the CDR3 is TGTGCCAGCAGCTTAAAAGGGGGGCGGGGGAGCACAGATACGCAGTATTTT.

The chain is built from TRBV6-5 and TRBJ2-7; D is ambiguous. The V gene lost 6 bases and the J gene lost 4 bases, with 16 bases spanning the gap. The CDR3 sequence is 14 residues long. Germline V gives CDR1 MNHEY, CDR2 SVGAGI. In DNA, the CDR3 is TGTGCCAGCAGCCCATCTATGACCGGATACGAGCAGTACTTC. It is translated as CASSPSMTGYEQYF.